This TCR beta chain was found in a study of blood T cell repertoires in COVID-19. The V and J ends lost 1 base and 0 bases respectively, with 6 bases between them. Per the germline V gene, CDR1 is SQVTM and CDR2 is ANQGSEA. The CDR3 is 14 amino acids. The method was immunoSEQ multiplex PCR; TCRdb's version includes in-frame clones alone and lacks a portion of them. The table has approximately 190,000 clones, more than 85% seen once. The receptor's source is a woman aged 40 to 50 in a cohort exposed to, infected with or recovered from COVID-19 (not recorded which). The sequenced sample consisted of PBMCs or T cells enriched from blood (not recorded which). The rearrangement links TRBV29-1 to TRBJ2-2; possibly TRBD1 for D (5 bases). CDR3 sequence (DNA): TGCAGCGTTGAAGGGACAACGAACACCGGGGAGCTGTTTTTT. This gives the protein CSVEGTTNTGELFF.